This passage covers 22 T cell receptor beta chains from one sample sequenced in a study of shared clonotypes between healthy human individuals. The protocol was immunoSEQ multiplex PCR, while the TCRdb copy is restricted to in-frame clones and leaves out a portion. Among 500,000 to 650,000 clones listed, just over 75% were seen once. The sequenced sample consisted of PBMCs. These receptors all stem from a woman aged 40 to 49 in good health. Some clones in this sample may be carry-over from other donors' samples.

This chain uses TRBV7-6 with TRBJ2-5, with 9 bases identical to TRBD2. CDR3 length: 17 residues. The V and J ends lost 1 base and 3 bases, in that order; junction bases with no gene match: 9. CDR1 and CDR2 from the germline V gene are SGHVS and FNYEAQ. For the CDR3, the DNA is TGTGCCAGCAGCTTAGGGTTAGCGGGAGCCGGTGAAGAGACCCAGTACTTC. Amino acids: CASSLGLAGAGEETQYF. Using reference TRBV7-6 and TRBJ2-5 for the parts outside the CDR3, the full variable domain is GAGVSQSPRYKVTKRGQDVALRCDPISGHVSLYWYRQALGQGPEFLTYFNYEAQQDKSGLPNDRFSAERPEGSISTLTIQRTEQRDSAMYRCASSLGLAGAGEETQYFGPGTRLLVL.

This chain connects TRBV11-3 to TRBJ2-2; D not certain. Trimming cost V 6 bases and J 0 bases, with 5 bases left between them. Germline CDR1 is SGHNT and CDR2 is YENEEA. The CDR3 contains 13 residues. Here the CDR3 reads CASSRTNTGELFF. The CDR3 DNA sequence: TGTGCCAGCAGTAGGACGAACACCGGGGAGCTGTTTTTT.

The rearrangement uses TRBV28 and TRBJ1-2; 11 bases match TRBD1. Germline trimming cut 8 bases from V and 5 bases from J; bases unmatched to any gene: 10. The CDR3 covers 15 residues. Germline V gives CDR1 MDHEN, CDR2 SYDVKM. The CDR3 here is CASGKGQGARYGYTF. As DNA, the CDR3 is TGTGCCAGCGGTAAAGGACAGGGGGCGCGATATGGCTACACCTTC.

V is TRBV5-4 and J is TRBJ2-5; D is uncertain. The CDR3 has 14 residues. The V and J ends lost 0 bases and 0 bases respectively, with 6 bases between them. Germline CDR1 SGHNT, CDR2 YYREEE (reference sequence). In DNA form, the CDR3 reads TGTGCCAGCAGCTTGGATGGCTACCAAGAGACCCAGTACTTC. Residues: CASSLDGYQETQYF.

The chain joins TRBV28 to TRBJ2-2; TRBD1 matches 8 bases. The germline CDR1 and CDR2 sequences are MDHEN and SYDVKM. V shed 9 bases and J 6 bases; nucleotides not matched to a gene: 18. The CDR3 contains 17 residues. The CDR3 DNA is TGTGCCAGTCCACCAAATTCAGACAGGGGCCTCCCCGGGGAGCTGTTTTTT. This codes for CASPPNSDRGLPGELFF.

This clone occurred many times. Here the CDR3 reads CASAFTGAFNQPQHF. The CDR3, as DNA: TGTGCCAGCGCTTTCACAGGGGCGTTCAATCAGCCCCAGCATTTT. The J gene is TRBJ1-5, the V gene TRBV27, with 7 bases matching TRBD1. The CDR3 contains 15 residues. Germline V gives CDR1 MNHEY, CDR2 SMNVEV (reference sequence). V was clipped by 8 bases and J by 3 bases; unmatched bases: 10.

This clone showed up just a few times. This chain connects TRBV6-4 to TRBJ2-1; tentatively, D is TRBD2 (5 bases). The germline V gene has CDR1 MRHNA and CDR2 SNTAGT. This CDR3 contains 13 residues. Trimming cost V 6 bases and J 9 bases, with 15 bases left between them. The CDR3 nucleotides are TGTGCCAGCAGCTTGACTACTACTAGTGAGCAGTTCTTC. It yields the protein CASSLTTTSEQFF.

V and J are TRBV5-6 and TRBJ2-5; TRBD2 aligns across 9 bases. The CDR3 length is 14 residues. Germline CDR1 and CDR2: SGHDT and YYEEEE. Trimming removed 4 bases from V and 6 bases from J; junction bases left unmatched: 7. CDR3 coding DNA: TGTGCCAGCAGCCAGATAGCGGGAGCCCAGACCCAGTACTTC. It codes for CASSQIAGAQTQYF.

The chain joins TRBV11-2 to TRBJ2-7; tentatively, D is TRBD1 (5 bases). V was clipped by 0 bases and J by 5 bases, with 11 bases between them. Per germline, CDR1 SGHAT and CDR2 FQNNGV. There are 14 residues in the CDR3. The CDR3 DNA is TGTGCCAGCAGCTTAGATCCAGGGCCCCACGAGCAGTACTTC. It specifies CASSLDPGPHEQYF.

The chain joins TRBV7-2 to TRBJ2-7; tentatively, D is TRBD2 (6 bases). The CDR3 contains 15 residues. Germline-derived CDR1 and CDR2 are SGHTA and FQGNSA. The V end lost 5 bases, the J end lost 2 bases, and 16 bases lay between the germline ends. CDR3: CASSVRESLTYEQYF. The CDR3 DNA sequence: TGTGCCAGCAGCGTACGGGAGTCCCTTACCTACGAGCAGTACTTC.

Notes on this clone: A far larger clone lies a single base away; this is likely a read error. This chain uses TRBV28 with TRBJ1-5; D not certain. The V end was cut by 3 bases, the J end by 0 bases, with 15 bases between. The germline gives CDR1 MDHEN, CDR2 SYDVKM. The CDR3 has 17 amino acids. CDR3 DNA: TGTGCCAGCAGTTTTTCTACTCAGCAGCATAGCAATCAGCCCCAGCATTTT. Amino acids: CASSFSTQQHSNQPQHF. Full variable domain (rest looked up from reference TRBV28 and TRBJ1-5): DVKVTQSSRYLVKRTGEKVFLECVQDMDHENMFWYRQDPGLGLRLIYFSYDVKMKEKGDIPEGYSVSREKKERFSLILESASTNQTSMYLCASSFSTQQHSNQPQHFGDGTRLSIL.

The rearrangement links TRBV7-9 to TRBJ2-7; 12 nucleotides match TRBD2. J gave up 5 bases and V 5 bases, and 10 bases lay outside the gene matches. The germline V gene has CDR1 SEHNR and CDR2 FQNEAQ (reference sequence). The CDR3 contains 16 residues. CDR3 nucleotide sequence: TGTGCCAGCAGCGAGCTAGCGGGGGGGGAACTCCACGAGCAGTACTTC. Its protein is CASSELAGGELHEQYF.

This chain joins TRBV5-1 and TRBJ2-7; D is possibly TRBD1 or TRBD2 (5 bases each). CDR1 is SGHRS and CDR2 is YFSETQ in the germline V gene. The V end was cut by 4 bases, the J end by 6 bases, with 14 bases between. CDR3 size: 13 residues. This chain's CDR3 is CASSPPRDREQYF. The CDR3 nucleotides are TGCGCCAGCAGCCCTCCGAGGGACCGCGAGCAGTACTTC. The variable domain in full, with the rest retrieved from reference TRBV5-1 and TRBJ2-7, is KAGVTQTPRYLIKTRGQQVTLSCSPISGHRSVSWYQQTPGQGLQFLFEYFSETQRNKGNFPGRFSGRQFSNSRSEMNVSTLELGDSALYLCASSPPRDREQYFGPGTRLTVT.

About this clone itself: With a far larger clone one base away, a read error is the likely cause. The same CDR3 can be traced to other DNA sequences in this sample. V gene TRBV6-1 combines with J gene TRBJ2-7; TRBD1 aligns across 12 bases. From germline, CDR1 is MNHNS and CDR2 SASEGT. The CDR3 extends over 15 amino acids. The ends lost 3 bases at V and 5 bases at J; junction bases unmatched: 5. The CDR3 loop is CASSESGTGGNEQYF. CDR3 DNA sequence: TGTGCCAGCAGTGAGAGCGGGACAGGGGGCAACGAGCAGTACTTC.

The chain has TRBV9 and TRBJ1-2, with D possibly matching TRBD1 (6 bases). The germline V gene encodes CDR1 SGDLS and CDR2 YYNGEE. The CDR3 sequence is 17 residues long. Between the trimmed V and J ends, which lost 4 bases and 4 bases, there was a span of 23 bases. This CDR3 reads CASSPVTGRAQSYGYTF. The CDR3, as DNA: TGTGCCAGCAGCCCAGTCACAGGGAGGGCTCAGTCCTATGGCTACACCTTC.

As concerns this clone: Germline is not matched at one junction end, which may reflect a read error. The chain recombines TRBV5-1 with TRBJ1-2, with D tentatively TRBD1 (5 bases). Germline assignment: CDR1 SGHRS and CDR2 YFSETQ. The length of the CDR3 is 9 residues. The CDR3: CASSLGQSF. CDR3 sequence (DNA): TGCGCCAGCAGCTTGGGACAGAGCTTC.

This clone occurred a few times. V usage is TRBV6-5 and J usage is TRBJ2-1, with 11 bases aligning to TRBD2. Germline lookup yields CDR1 MNHEY and CDR2 SVGAGI. CDR3 size: 14 residues. The junction had 2 bases not matched to a gene; V was cut back by 2 bases and J by 8 bases. The CDR3 sequence: CASSYGTSGDEQFF. CDR3 nucleotides: TGTGCCAGCAGTTACGGGACTAGCGGAGATGAGCAGTTCTTC.

The chain links TRBV6-1 to TRBJ1-5; no definite D call. The V and J ends lost 3 bases and 8 bases respectively, with 11 bases between them. CDR3 size: 13 residues. The germline gives CDR1 MNHNS, CDR2 SASEGT. CDR3 in amino acids: CASSDQRREPQHF. CDR3 nucleotides: TGTGCCAGCAGTGACCAACGTCGGGAGCCCCAGCATTTT.

This clone was detected only a few times. The rearrangement uses TRBV18 and TRBJ1-5; no clear D gene. This CDR3 comprises 14 residues. V gave up 8 bases and J gave up 3 bases, with 14 bases separating them. Germline lookup yields CDR1 KGHSH and CDR2 LQKENI. The CDR3 DNA reads TGTGCCAGCACTCTATCGCCAGTCAATCAGCCCCAGCATTTT. The encoded protein is CASTLSPVNQPQHF.

This clone was observed once. The chain has TRBV18 and TRBJ2-7; D remains unclear. Trimming stripped 1 base from V and 4 bases from J, with 8 bases between. CDR3 length: 13 amino acids. CDR1 and CDR2 (germline): KGHSH, LQKENI. CDR3 nucleotides: TGTGCCAGCTCACCACTTGACGAATACGAGCAGTACTTC. Translation gives CASSPLDEYEQYF.

The CDR3 loop is CASSQVQEFPYEQYF. In DNA, the CDR3 is TGCGCCAGCAGCCAAGTACAGGAGTTCCCCTACGAGCAGTACTTC. The chain is built from TRBV4-1 and TRBJ2-7; tentative D call: TRBD1 (5 bases). The CDR3 length is 15 residues. Looked up from germline, CDR1 is MGHRA and CDR2 is YSYEKL. Trimming pared 1 base from V and 2 bases from J, leaving 12 bases between.

The chain uses TRBV29-1 and TRBJ2-5; 10 bases align to TRBD2. The DNA end lines up better with TRBJ2-7; the J call may be wrong. The CDR3 is made up of 12 amino acids. Germline CDR1 and CDR2: SQVTM and ANQGSEA. The CDR3 sequence: CSIVAGGDEQYF. The CDR3, as DNA: TGCAGCATAGTAGCGGGAGGCGACGAGCAGTACTTC.